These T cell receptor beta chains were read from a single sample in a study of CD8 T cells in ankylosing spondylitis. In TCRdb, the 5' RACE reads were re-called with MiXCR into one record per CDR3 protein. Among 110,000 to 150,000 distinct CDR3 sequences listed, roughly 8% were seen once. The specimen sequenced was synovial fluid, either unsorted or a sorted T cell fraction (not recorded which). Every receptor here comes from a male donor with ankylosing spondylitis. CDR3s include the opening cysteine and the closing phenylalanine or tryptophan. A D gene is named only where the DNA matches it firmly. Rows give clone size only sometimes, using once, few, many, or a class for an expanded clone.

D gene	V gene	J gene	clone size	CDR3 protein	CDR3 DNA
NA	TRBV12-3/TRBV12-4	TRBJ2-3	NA	CASSFTGSRDTQYF	TGTGCCAGCAGTTTTACGGGTTCACGAGATACGCAGTATTTT
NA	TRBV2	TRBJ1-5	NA	CACRGVVNQPQHF	TGTGCCTGCCGGGGGGTTGTCAATCAGCCCCAGCATTTT
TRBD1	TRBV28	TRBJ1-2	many	CASQEQGAIVYGYTF	TGTGCCAGCCAAGAACAGGGGGCAATCGTCTATGGCTACACCTTC
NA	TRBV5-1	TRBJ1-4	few	CASSLIESSWEKLFF	TGCGCCAGCAGCTTGATTGAGTCTTCTTGGGAAAAACTGTTTTTT
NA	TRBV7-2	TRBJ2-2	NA	CASSSRQMNTGELFF	TGTGCCAGCAGCTCCCGACAGATGAACACCGGGGAGCTGTTTTTT
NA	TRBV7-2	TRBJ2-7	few	CASSLVGVHTYEQYF	TGTGCCAGCAGCTTAGTTGGCGTCCATACCTACGAGCAGTACTTC
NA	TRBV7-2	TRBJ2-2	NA	CASSLNGQNTGELFF	TGTGCCAGCAGCCTAAATGGACAGAACACCGGGGAGCTGTTTTTT
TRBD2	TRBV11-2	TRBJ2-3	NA	CASSGPGRGESTQYF	TGTGCCAGCAGCGGGCCCGGACGGGGGGAGAGTACGCAGTATTTT
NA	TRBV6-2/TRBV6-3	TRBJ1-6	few	CASSYIPGAYSPLHF	TGTGCCAGCAGTTATATTCCCGGGGCCTACTCACCCCTCCACTTT
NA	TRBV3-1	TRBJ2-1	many	CASSQGVNEQFF	TGTGCCAGCAGCCAAGGAGTGAATGAGCAGTTCTTC
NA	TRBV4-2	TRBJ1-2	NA	CASSSRVAGARGYTF	TGTGCCAGCAGCTCGAGGGTGGCAGGCGCTAGGGGCTACACCTTC
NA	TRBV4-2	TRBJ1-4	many	CASSQDGFNEKLFF	TGTGCCAGCAGCCAAGATGGATTTAATGAAAAACTGTTTTTT
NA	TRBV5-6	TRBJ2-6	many	CASSLSLYSGANVLTF	TGTGCCAGCAGCTTGAGTTTGTACTCTGGGGCCAACGTCCTGACTTTC
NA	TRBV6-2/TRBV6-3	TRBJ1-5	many	CASSYVGVNQPQHF	TGTGCCAGCAGTTACGTAGGGGTCAATCAGCCCCAGCATTTT
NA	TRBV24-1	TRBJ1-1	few	CATSDRPEGEAFF	TGTGCCACCAGTGACAGGCCGGAGGGTGAAGCTTTCTTT
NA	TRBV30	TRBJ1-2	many	CAWRAAGTQYGYTF	TGTGCCTGGAGGGCAGCCGGGACACAGTATGGCTACACCTTC
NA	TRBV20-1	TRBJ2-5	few	CSARDPGWTQYF	TGCAGTGCTAGAGATCCAGGATGGACCCAGTACTTC
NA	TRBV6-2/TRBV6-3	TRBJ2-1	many	CASDAGLTYNEQFF	TGTGCCAGCGATGCGGGGTTAACCTACAATGAGCAGTTCTTC
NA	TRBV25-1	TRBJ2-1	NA	CVSSVAGGNEQLF	NA
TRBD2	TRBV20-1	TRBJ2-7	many	CSAWTSGSYEQYF	TGCAGTGCCTGGACTAGCGGATCCTACGAGCAGTACTTC